The following is a TCR beta chain sequence with its context. The sample is drawn from a study of cytomegalovirus exposure and HLA in healthy donors. Trimming cost V 3 bases and J 8 bases; bases outside gene matches: 8. The CDR3 is 15 amino acids. CDR1 and CDR2 (germline): GTSNPN, SVGIG (reference sequence). The study ran its PCR with 60 Vbeta and 13 Jbeta primers. Sequencing used immunoSEQ multiplex PCR; TCRdb keeps in-frame clones, though not all of them. The sample has roughly 220,000 clones; more than 75% are singletons. The V gene is TRBV30, the J gene TRBJ1-6; 9 nucleotides agree with TRBD1. The sequence came from a woman aged 35 to 49 in good health and CMV-seronegative. Sequences were obtained from PBMCs. CDR3 DNA: TGTGCCTGGAGCCCCGGGACAGGGTGGGATTCACCCCTCCACTTT. Translation: CAWSPGTGWDSPLHF.